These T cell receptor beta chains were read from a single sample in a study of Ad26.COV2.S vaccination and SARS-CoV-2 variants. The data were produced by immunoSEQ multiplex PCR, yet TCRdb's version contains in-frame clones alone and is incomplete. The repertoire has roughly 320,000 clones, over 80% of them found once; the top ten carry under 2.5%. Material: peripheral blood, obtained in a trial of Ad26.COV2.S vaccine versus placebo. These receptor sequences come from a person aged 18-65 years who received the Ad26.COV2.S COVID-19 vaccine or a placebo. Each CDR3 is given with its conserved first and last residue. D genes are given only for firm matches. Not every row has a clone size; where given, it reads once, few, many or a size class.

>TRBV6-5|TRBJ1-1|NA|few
TGTGCCACAGGGAGCGGGGGGGGGCGCAGAGCTTTCTTT
CATGSGGGRRAFF
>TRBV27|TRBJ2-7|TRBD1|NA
TGTGCCAGCAGTTTCGACAGGGGGGGGCACGAGCAGTACTTC
CASSFDRGGHEQYF
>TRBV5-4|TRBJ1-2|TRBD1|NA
TGTGCCAGCAGCTCGGACGGGACAGGTGGCTACACCTTC
CASSSDGTGGYTF
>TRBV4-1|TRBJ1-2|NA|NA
TGCGCCAGCAGCCAAGAAAACGACATCCTCTATGGCTACACCTTC
CASSQENDILYGYTF
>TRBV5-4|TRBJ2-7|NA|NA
TGTGCCAGCAGCTTGGGCGGGGCCGGGGAGCAGTACTTC
CASSLGGAGEQYF
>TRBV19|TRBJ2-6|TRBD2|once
TGTGCCAGCCGGCGGGGGAGTATGGGGGCCAACGTCCTGACTTTC
CASRRGSMGANVLTF
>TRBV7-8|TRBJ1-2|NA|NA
TGTGCCAGCAGCTTGGGAGCCCTAATGGCGGACTATGGCTACACCTTC
CASSLGALMADYGYTF
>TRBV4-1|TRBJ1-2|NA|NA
TGCGCCAGCAGCCAAGGAGCGGAAGGTTATGGCTACACCTTC
CASSQGAEGYGYTF
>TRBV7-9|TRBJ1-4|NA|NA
TGTGCCAGCAGCTTAAGTTCCGGGAGTGAAAAACTGTTTTTT
CASSLSSGSEKLFF
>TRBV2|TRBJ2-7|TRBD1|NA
TGTGCCAGCAGTGAAGACAGGGGGCCCGGAGAGCAGTACTTC
CASSEDRGPGEQYF
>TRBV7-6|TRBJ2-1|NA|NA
TGTGCCAGCAGCTTCCGGGACAACCACTACAATGAGCAGTTCTTC
CASSFRDNHYNEQFF
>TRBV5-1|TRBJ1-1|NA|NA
TGCGCCAGCAGCCCTGGCCCAGGATGGGCCACTGAAGCTTTCTTT
CASSPGPGWATEAFF
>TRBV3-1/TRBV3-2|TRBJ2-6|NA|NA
TGTGCCAGCAGCCAAGATCAATGGAGCTCTGGGGCCAACGTCCTGACTTTC
CASSQDQWSSGANVLTF
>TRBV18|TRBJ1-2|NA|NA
TGTGCCAGCTCTCCCCCGGGGCAAACCTATGGCTACACCTTC
CASSPPGQTYGYTF
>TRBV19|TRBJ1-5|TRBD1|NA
TGTGCCAGTACCCAGACAGGGTATAGCAATCAGCCCCAGCATTTT
CASTQTGYSNQPQHF
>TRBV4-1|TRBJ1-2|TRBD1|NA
TGCGCCAGCAGCCAAGATCGATTCTGGACAGGTCCAAACGGGTCCTATGGCTACACCTTC
CASSQDRFWTGPNGSYGYTF
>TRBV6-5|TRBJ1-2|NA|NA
TGTGCCAGCAGTTACTCGGAGGGGGGAGGCTACACCTTC
CASSYSEGGGYTF
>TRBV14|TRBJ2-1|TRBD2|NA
TGTGCCAGCAGCCTACGCTCCGGGACTAGTTACAATGAGCAGTTCTTC
CASSLRSGTSYNEQFF
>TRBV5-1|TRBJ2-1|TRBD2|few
TGCGCCAGCAGCTTGCGTAGCGGGGCTATCAATGAGCAGTTCTTC
CASSLRSGAINEQFF
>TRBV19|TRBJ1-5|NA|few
TGTGCCAGTAAAGAGTTTGGCAATCAGCCCCAGCATTTT
CASKEFGNQPQHF
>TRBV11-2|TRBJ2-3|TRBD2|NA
TGTGCCAGCAGCTTAGTAGCGGGGCCAGATACGCAGTATTTT
CASSLVAGPDTQYF
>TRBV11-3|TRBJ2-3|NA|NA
TGTGCCAGCAGCGAGACCCCGACGGGGGTTGGCCCAGATACGCAGTATTTT
CASSETPTGVGPDTQYF
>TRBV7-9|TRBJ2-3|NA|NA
TGTGCCAGCAGCTCTCGGACGGAGACTAGCACAGATACGCAGTATTTT
CASSSRTETSTDTQYF
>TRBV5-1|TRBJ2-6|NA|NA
TGCGCCAGCAGCCTTACTAATTCTGGGGCCAACGTCCTGACTTTC
CASSLTNSGANVLTF
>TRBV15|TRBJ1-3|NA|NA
TGTGCCACCAGCAGAGATGTAACAGCTGGAAACACCATATATTTT
CATSRDVTAGNTIYF
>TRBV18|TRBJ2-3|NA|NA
TGTGCCAGCTCACCCAGGGATGCTGGGACAGATACGCAGTATTTT
CASSPRDAGTDTQYF
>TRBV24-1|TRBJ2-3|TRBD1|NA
TGTGCCACCAGTGATTACAGGGGGCCTAGCACAGATACGCAGTATTTT
CATSDYRGPSTDTQYF
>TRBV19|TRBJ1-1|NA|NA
TGTGCCAGTAGTCAAACTACAGCGAACACTGAAGCTTTCTTT
CASSQTTANTEAFF
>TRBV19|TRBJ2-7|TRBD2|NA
TGTGCCAGTAGTCTCACCGGGACTAGCGGGGCCTTCTCCTACGAGCAGTACTTC
CASSLTGTSGAFSYEQYF
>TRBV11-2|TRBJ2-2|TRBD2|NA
TGTGCCAGCAGCTTGTTTAGCGGGGGGACCGGGGAGCTGTTTTTT
CASSLFSGGTGELFF
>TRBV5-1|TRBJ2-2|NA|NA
TGCGCCAGCAGCTTGGCCTCGGGTGGGGTCACCGGGGAGCTGTTTTTT
CASSLASGGVTGELFF
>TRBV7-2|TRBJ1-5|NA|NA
TGTGCCAGCAGCTTAGAGGGGCAAAATAGCAATCAGCCCCAGCATTTT
CASSLEGQNSNQPQHF
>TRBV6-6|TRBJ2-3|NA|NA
TGTGCCAGCAGTTACTCGATAGGGGTTGGGACAGATACGCAGTATTTT
CASSYSIGVGTDTQYF
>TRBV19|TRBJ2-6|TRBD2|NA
TGTGCCAGTAGGGGACTAGCGGCTCCTGGGGCCAACGTCCTGACTTTC
CASRGLAAPGANVLTF
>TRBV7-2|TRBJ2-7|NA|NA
TGTGCCAGCAGCTGGAGAAGAAAGGGCGAGCAGTACTTC
CASSWRRKGEQYF
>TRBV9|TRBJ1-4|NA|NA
TGTGCCAGCAGCGCCCCCCCTGGGGGCACTAATGAAAAACTGTTTTTT
CASSAPPGGTNEKLFF
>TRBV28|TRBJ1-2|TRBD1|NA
TGTGCCAGCCTTGACCCGGGACAGGGGTCGATCGGCTACACCTTC
CASLDPGQGSIGYTF
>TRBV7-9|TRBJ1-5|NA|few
TGTGCCAGCAGCCCCGGCGGGGGGGCGGTCGGTCAGCCCCAGCATTTT
CASSPGGGAVGQPQHF
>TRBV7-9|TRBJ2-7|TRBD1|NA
TGTGCCAGCAGCTTAGAGGCAGGGGGCCCCTACGAGCAGTACTTC
CASSLEAGGPYEQYF
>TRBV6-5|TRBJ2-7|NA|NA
TGTGCCAGCAGTTACGGCAGGGCCTACGAGCAGTACTTC
CASSYGRAYEQYF
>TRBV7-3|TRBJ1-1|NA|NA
TGTGCCAGCAGCCTGACACCTAGGGACACTGAAGCTTTCTTT
CASSLTPRDTEAFF
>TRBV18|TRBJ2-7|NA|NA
TGTGCCAGCTCACCACCCAGTTCCTACGAGCAGTACTTC
CASSPPSSYEQYF
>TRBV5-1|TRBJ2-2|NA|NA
TGCGCCAGCAGCGAATCCACCGCCACCGGGGAGCTGTTTTTT
CASSESTATGELFF
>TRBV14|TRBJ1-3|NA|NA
TGTGCCAGCAGCCACCGACCCAGGAGCTCTGGAAACACCATATATTTT
CASSHRPRSSGNTIYF
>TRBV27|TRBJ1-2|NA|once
TGTGCCAGCAGCGGCGTGGGGGGTGGCTACACCTTC
CASSGVGGGYTF
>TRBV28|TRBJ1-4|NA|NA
TGTGCCAGCAAAGAGCGGGCCCCACCTAGGGAACTGTTTTTT
CASKERAPPRELFF
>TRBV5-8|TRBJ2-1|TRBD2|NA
TGTGCCAGCAGCTTTCTCACCGATGGACTAGCGGGATACAATGAGCAGTTCTTC
CASSFLTDGLAGYNEQFF
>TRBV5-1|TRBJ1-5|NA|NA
TGCGCCAGCAGCTTATATAGCAATCAGCCCCAGCATTTT
CASSLYSNQPQHF
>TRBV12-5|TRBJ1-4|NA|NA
TGTGCTAGTGGTTTTATCGGGGGGGGCGAAAAACTGTTTTTT
CASGFIGGGEKLFF
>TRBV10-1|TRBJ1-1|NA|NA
TGCGACCTTTATTGGGGGGGAGACACTGAAGCTTTCTTT
CDLYWGGDTEAFF
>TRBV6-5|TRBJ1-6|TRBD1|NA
TGTGCCAGCCACAGGGGTATTGGCTCACCCCTCCACTTT
CASHRGIGSPLHF
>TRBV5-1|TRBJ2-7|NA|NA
TGCGCCAGCAGCCAAAATAGGGCCAAGGATAGTTACGAGCAGTACTTC
CASSQNRAKDSYEQYF
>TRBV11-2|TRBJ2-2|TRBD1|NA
TGTGCCAGCAGCGTGGGACAGCGTGCCCCAACCGGGGAGCTGTTTTTT
CASSVGQRAPTGELFF
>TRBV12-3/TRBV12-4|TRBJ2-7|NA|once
TGTGCCAGCAATGCAGGGTCCTACGAGCAGTACTTC
CASNAGSYEQYF
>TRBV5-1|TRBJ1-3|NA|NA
TGCGCCAGCAGCTTGGGAGTTGCGAGCTCTGGAAACACCATATATTTT
CASSLGVASSGNTIYF